This T cell receptor beta chain was sequenced during a study of cytomegalovirus exposure and HLA in healthy donors (dated 2017 in TCRdb). Background on the whole study: According to a later analysis, one platform produced both the 110 or so validation repertoires and the 720 or so repertoires of the first cohort. The study aimed to test whether cataloging public T cell receptors could reveal signatures of past pathogen exposure. Besides the first cohort of roughly 640 subjects, a separate validation cohort made up of 95 to 150 different subjects was used. To predict cytomegalovirus infection status, the study brought together high-throughput TCR immunosequencing, statistical association of individual TCRs with disease status, and machine learning. General study outcomes and caveats: While some public TCRs were present in many individuals, most TCR sequences turned up only very rarely across donors. A later analysis found that TCRs clustered in the first cohort also tended to co-occur in the roughly 120 validation repertoires, with 90% to 95% of cluster scores above 0. In vitro tests confirmed that a few of the cytomegalovirus-associated TCR beta chains recognize cytomegalovirus antigens. The authors suggested that the approach could potentially be extended to other disease states and immunological phenotypes. In both the original and validation cohorts, the classifier was reported to diagnose cytomegalovirus status with high specificity and sensitivity. The study listed 164 TCR beta chains as associated with cytomegalovirus. A later analysis lacked HLA typing for the validation cohort, so it scored co-occurrence in that cohort across all 120 repertoires.

In the germline V gene, CDR1 corresponds to SNHLY and CDR2 to FYNNEI. V gives up 1 base and J gives up 12 bases, and the segment between their germline ends measures 4 bases. The CDR3 goes from the cysteine to the phenylalanine over 11 residues. The DNA shown is the 33-base CDR3, in frame from base 1. Notes on this clone: Its target antigen remains unknown. No base-level quality is on record; no much larger clone is a single base apart.

Separate from the roughly 630-subject first cohort, the validation cohort of around 130 subjects was the group to which the donors belonged. Library construction relied on the immunoSEQ multiplex PCR assay. In the source study's methods: A statistical classification framework was built to diagnose cytomegalovirus status from the catalog of TCR beta chain sequences. TCRdb's version of the immuneACCESS table is confined to in-frame rearrangements and falls short of the full clone set. An unresolved V gene accounts for under half of the shortfall where checked; the remainder is of unknown origin. That table furnishes V, J and clone size, whereas the DNA furnished D and trimming. For this sample there are some 98,000 clones; around 88% appear just once. Roughly 3.9% of the sample is taken by the ten largest.

The sample was PBMCs. This TCR derives from a woman aged 25 to 45 in good health and CMV-seronegative. Recombination linked TRBV2 to TRBJ1-6; the D gene cannot be named for sure. The DNA is as follows: TGTGCCAGCAGTGAAGGTATACCCCTCCACTTT. Protein translation: CASSEGIPLHF.